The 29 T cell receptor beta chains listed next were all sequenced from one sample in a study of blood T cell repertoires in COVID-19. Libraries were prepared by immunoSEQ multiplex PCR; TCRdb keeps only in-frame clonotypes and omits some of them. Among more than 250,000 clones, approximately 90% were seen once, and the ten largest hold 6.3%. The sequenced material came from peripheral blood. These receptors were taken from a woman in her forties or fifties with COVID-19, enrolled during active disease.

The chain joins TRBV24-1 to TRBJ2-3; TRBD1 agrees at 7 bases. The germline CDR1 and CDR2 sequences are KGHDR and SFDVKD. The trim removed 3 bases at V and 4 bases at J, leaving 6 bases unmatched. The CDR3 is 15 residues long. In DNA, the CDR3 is TGTGCCACCAGTGATATGACAGGGAAGGCAGATACGCAGTATTTT. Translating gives CATSDMTGKADTQYF.

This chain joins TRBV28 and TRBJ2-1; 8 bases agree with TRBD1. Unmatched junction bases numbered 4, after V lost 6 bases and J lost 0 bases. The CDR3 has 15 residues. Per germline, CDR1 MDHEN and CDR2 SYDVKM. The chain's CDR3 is CASRTGQGSYNEQFF. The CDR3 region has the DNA TGTGCCAGCAGGACCGGACAGGGCTCCTACAATGAGCAGTTCTTC. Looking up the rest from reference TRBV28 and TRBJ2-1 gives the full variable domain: DVKVTQSSRYLVKRTGEKVFLECVQDMDHENMFWYRQDPGLGLRLIYFSYDVKMKEKGDIPEGYSVSREKKERFSLILESASTNQTSMYLCASRTGQGSYNEQFFGPGTRLTVL.

The CDR3 sequence: CATSRQDRGKETQYF. The CDR3 coding sequence is TGTGCCACCAGCCGCCAGGACAGGGGGAAAGAGACCCAGTACTTC. V usage is TRBV15 and J usage is TRBJ2-5; 10 nucleotides line up with TRBD1. CDR1 LNHNV and CDR2 YYDKDF come from the germline V gene (reference sequence). The V gene end was trimmed by 5 bases and the J gene end by 3 bases; junction bases not matched to a gene: 6. There are 15 residues in the CDR3.

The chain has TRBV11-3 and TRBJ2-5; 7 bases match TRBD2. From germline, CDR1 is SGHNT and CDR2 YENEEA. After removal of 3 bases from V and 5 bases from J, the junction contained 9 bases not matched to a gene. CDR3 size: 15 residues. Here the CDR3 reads CASSLGGGSTETQYF. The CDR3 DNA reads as TGTGCCAGCAGCTTGGGCGGCGGGAGCACGGAGACCCAGTACTTC.

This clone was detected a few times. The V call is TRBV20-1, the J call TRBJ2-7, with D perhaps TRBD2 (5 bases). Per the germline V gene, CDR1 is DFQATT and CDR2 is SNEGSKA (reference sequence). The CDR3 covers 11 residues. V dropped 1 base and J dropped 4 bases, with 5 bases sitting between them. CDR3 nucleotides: TGCAGTGCTAGAGGCGGGTACGAGCAGTACTTC. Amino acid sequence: CSARGGYEQYF.

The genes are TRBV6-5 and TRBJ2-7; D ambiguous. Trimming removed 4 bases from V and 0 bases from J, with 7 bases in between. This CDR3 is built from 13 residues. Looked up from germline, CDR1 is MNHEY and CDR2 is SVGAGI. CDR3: CASSLTGSYEQYF. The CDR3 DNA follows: TGTGCCAGCAGTTTGACGGGCTCCTACGAGCAGTACTTC.

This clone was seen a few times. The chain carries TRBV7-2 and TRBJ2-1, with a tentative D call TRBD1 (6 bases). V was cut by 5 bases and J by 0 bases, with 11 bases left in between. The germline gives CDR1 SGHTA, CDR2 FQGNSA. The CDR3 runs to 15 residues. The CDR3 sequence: CASSLDRSSYNEQFF. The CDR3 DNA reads TGTGCCAGCAGCCTTGACAGGAGCTCCTACAATGAGCAGTTCTTC.

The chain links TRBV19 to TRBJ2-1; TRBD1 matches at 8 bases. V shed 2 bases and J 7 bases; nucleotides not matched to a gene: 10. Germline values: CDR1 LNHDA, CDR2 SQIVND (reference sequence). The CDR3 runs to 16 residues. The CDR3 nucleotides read TGTGCCAGTAGTATACAAACCGGGACAGGTCTTAATGAGCAGTTCTTC. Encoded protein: CASSIQTGTGLNEQFF.

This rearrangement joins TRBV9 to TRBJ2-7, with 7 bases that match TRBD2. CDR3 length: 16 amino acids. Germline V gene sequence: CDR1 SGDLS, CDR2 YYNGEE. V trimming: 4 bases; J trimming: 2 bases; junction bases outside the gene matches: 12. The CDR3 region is CASSLLGGSSPYEQYF. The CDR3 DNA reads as TGTGCCAGCAGCCTACTGGGAGGGTCTAGCCCCTACGAGCAGTACTTC.

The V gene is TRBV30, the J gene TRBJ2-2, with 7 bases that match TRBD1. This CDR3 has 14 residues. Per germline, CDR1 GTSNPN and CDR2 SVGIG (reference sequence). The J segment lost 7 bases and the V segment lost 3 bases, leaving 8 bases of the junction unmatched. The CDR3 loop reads CAWRSDRVGGELFF. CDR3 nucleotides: TGTGCCTGGAGGAGTGACAGGGTAGGCGGGGAGCTGTTTTTT.

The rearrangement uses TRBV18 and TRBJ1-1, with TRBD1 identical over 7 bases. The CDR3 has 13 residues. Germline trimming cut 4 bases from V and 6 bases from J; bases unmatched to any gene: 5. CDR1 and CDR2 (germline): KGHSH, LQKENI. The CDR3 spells CASSQAGTAEAFF. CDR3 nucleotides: TGTGCCAGCTCACAAGCCGGGACAGCTGAAGCTTTCTTT.

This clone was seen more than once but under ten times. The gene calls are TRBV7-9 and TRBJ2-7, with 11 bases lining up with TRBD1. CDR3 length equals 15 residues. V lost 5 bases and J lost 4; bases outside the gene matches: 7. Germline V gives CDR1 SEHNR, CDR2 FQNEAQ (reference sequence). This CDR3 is CASSHSGTGGYEQYF. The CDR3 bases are TGTGCCAGCAGCCATTCCGGGACAGGGGGGTACGAGCAGTACTTC.

In DNA, the CDR3 is TGTGCCAGCAGCCCCTCGGGGACTAGCTCGGATGAGCAGTTCTTC. It yields the protein CASSPSGTSSDEQFF. V usage is TRBV5-4 and J usage is TRBJ2-1, with 9 bases that match TRBD2. Germline V gene sequence: CDR1 SGHNT, CDR2 YYREEE (reference sequence). V trimming: 4 bases; J trimming: 8 bases; junction bases outside the gene matches: 10. This CDR3 is built from 15 residues.

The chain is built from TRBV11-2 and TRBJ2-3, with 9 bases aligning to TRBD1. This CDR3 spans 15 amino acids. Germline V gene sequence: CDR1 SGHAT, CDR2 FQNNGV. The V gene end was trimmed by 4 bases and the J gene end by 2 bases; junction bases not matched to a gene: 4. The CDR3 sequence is CASSSGTGITDTQYF. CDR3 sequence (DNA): TGTGCCAGCAGCTCCGGGACAGGGATCACAGATACGCAGTATTTT.

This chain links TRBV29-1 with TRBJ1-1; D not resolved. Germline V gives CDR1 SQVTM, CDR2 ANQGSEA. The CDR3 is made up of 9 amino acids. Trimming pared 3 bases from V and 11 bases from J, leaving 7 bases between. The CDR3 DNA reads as TGCAGCGTTGAGCGCAGGGCTTTCTTT. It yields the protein CSVERRAFF. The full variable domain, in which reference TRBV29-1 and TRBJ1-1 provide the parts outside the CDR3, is SAVISQKPSRDICQRGTSLTIQCQVDSQVTMMFWYRQQPGQSLTLIATANQGSEATYESGFVIDKFPISRPNLTFSTLTVSNMSPEDSSIYLCSVERRAFFGQGTRLTVV.

The CDR3 region has the DNA TGCGCCAGCAGCTTGACAGACCATTATAATTCACCCCTCCACTTT. As protein: CASSLTDHYNSPLHF. This chain connects TRBV5-1 to TRBJ1-6, with D unresolved. The germline V gene encodes CDR1 SGHRS and CDR2 YFSETQ. This CDR3 has 15 residues. V was shortened by 1 base and J by 4 bases, with 9 bases between the two germline ends.

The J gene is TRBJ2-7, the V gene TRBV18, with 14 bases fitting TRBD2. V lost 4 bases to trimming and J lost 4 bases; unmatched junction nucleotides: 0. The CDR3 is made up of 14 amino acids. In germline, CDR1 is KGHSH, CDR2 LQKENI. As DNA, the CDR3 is TGTGCCAGCTCACGGACTAGCGGGAGGTACGAGCAGTACTTC. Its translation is CASSRTSGRYEQYF.

The CDR3 here is CASSPATGGTEAFF. DNA of the CDR3: TGTGCCAGCAGCCCTGCGACAGGGGGTACTGAAGCTTTCTTT. The chain joins TRBV3-1 (or the pseudogene TRBV3-2) to TRBJ1-1; TRBD1 aligns across 9 bases. The V and J ends lost 4 bases and 5 bases, in that order; junction bases with no gene match: 5. Looked up from germline, CDR1 is LGHDT and CDR2 is YNNKEL (reference sequence). The CDR3 is 14 amino acids.

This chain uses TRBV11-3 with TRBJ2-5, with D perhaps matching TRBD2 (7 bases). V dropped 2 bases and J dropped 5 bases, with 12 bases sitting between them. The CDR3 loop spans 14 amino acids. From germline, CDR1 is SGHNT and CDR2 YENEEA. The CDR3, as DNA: TGTGCCAGCAGCTTACGGGGGGCGCAGGAGACCCAGTACTTC. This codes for CASSLRGAQETQYF.

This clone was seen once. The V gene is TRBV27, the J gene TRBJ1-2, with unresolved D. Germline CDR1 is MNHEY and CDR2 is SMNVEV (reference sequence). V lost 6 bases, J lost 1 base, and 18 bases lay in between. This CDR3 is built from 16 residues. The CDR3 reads CASSPRGRRDNYGYTF. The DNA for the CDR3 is TGTGCCAGCAGCCCAAGAGGACGGAGGGATAACTATGGCTACACCTTC.

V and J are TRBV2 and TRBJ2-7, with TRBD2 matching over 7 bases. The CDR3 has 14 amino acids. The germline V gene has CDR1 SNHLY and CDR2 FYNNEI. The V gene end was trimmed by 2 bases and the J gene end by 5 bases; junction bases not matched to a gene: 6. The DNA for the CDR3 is TGTGCCAGCAGTGAATCGTGGGGACTACACGAGCAGTACTTC. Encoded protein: CASSESWGLHEQYF. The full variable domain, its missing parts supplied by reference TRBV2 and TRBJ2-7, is EPEVTQTPSHQVTQMGQEVILRCVPISNHLYFYWYRQILGQKVEFLVSFYNNEISEKSEIFDDQFSVERPDGSNFTLKIRSTKLEDSAMYFCASSESWGLHEQYFGPGTRLTVT.

The CDR3 DNA follows: TGTGCCAGCAGTTCTCCGGCCGGGGGCTATGGCTACACCTTC. Its protein is CASSSPAGGYGYTF. The J gene is TRBJ1-2, the V gene TRBV28, with D perhaps TRBD1 (5 bases). V lost 4 bases and J 4 bases, leaving 13 bases between the germline ends. The V gene's germline CDR1 is MDHEN and CDR2 SYDVKM. This CDR3 comprises 14 residues.

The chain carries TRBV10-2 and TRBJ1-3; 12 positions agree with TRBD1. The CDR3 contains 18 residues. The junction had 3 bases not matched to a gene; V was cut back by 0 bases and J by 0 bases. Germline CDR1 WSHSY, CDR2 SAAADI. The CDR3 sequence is CASSESGQGATSGNTIYF. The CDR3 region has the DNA TGCGCCAGCAGTGAGTCGGGACAGGGGGCTACCTCTGGAAACACCATATATTTT.

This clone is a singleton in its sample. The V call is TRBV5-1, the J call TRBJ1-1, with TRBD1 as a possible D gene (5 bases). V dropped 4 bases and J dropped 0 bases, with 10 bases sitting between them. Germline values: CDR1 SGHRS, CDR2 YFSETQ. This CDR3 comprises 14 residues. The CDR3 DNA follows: TGCGCCAGCAGCCGGGGGGAATTGAACACTGAAGCTTTCTTT. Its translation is CASSRGELNTEAFF.

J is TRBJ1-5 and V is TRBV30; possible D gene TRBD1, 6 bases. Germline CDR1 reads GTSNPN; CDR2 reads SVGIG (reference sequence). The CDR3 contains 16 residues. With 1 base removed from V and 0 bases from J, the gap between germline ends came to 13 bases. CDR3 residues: CAWSADSLYSNQPQHF. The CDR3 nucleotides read TGTGCCTGGAGTGCGGACAGCCTATATAGCAATCAGCCCCAGCATTTT.

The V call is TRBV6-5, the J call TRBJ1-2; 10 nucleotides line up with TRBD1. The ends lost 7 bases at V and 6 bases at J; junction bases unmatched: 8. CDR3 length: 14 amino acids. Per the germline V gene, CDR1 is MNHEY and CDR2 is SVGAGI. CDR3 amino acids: CASTRDRGVNGYTF. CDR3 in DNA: TGTGCCAGCACTAGGGACAGGGGAGTCAATGGCTACACCTTC.

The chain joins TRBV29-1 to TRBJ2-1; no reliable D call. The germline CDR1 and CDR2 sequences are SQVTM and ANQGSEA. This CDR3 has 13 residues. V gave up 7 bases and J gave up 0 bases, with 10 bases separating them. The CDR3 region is CSAPMSSYNEQFF. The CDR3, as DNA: TGCAGCGCCCCGATGAGCTCCTACAATGAGCAGTTCTTC.

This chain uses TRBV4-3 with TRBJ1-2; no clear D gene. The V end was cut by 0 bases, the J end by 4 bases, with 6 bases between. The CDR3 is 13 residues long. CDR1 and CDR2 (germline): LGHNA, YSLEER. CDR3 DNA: TGCGCCAGCAGCCAAGACAGGCTCTATGGCTACACCTTC. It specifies CASSQDRLYGYTF.

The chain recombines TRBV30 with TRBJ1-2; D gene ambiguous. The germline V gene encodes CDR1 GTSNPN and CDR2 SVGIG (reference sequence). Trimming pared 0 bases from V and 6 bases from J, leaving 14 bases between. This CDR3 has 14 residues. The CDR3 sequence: CAWSVAVVMDGYTF. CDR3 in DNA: TGTGCCTGGAGTGTCGCAGTCGTTATGGATGGCTACACCTTC.